Only a few counts were recorded for the clone carrying this TCR beta chain. A universal primer site was created by template switching, with the cDNA bearing unique molecular identifiers. TCRdb re-called the 5' RACE reads through MiXCR, storing one row per CDR3 protein. The top ten clones hold about 2.7% of a sample with about 470,000 distinct CDR3 sequences, 24% of them seen once. The data were obtained in a study of identical twins. The ends lost 1 base at V and 3 bases at J; junction bases unmatched: 5. The CDR3 runs 15 residues. CDR1 SGHTA and CDR2 FQGNSA come from the germline V gene. The sample was also linked to a second study, of T cells expressing NK-cell markers.

The TCR was taken from a woman aged 18-29 years in good health. The specimen was CD4+ T cells sorted from blood. The chain has TRBV7-2 and TRBJ2-7, with TRBD1 matching over 8 bases. The DNA for the CDR3 is TGTGCCAGCAGCTTAGGGACAGGGCAGTACTACGAGCAGTACTTC. Encoded protein: CASSLGTGQYYEQYF.